This TCR beta chain was identified during a study of CD8 T cells in ankylosing spondylitis (dated by TCRdb to about 2017). A note on the overall study: The study profiled T cell receptor beta repertoires in healthy donors and ankylosing spondylitis patients to find disease-linked TCR variants. The whole study cohort included 108 healthy donors and about two dozen ankylosing spondylitis patients. Peripheral blood was sampled, and synovial fluid was additionally collected from ankylosing spondylitis patients. Overall study results and their limits: A CD8+ phenotype was shown by the disease-linked clones, which were found at relatively low frequencies in peripheral blood. The disease-linked clones were reported as significantly enriched in matched synovial fluid samples from ankylosing spondylitis patients. A TCR beta motif made up of under ten highly homologous amino acid variants appeared to be characteristic of blood from ankylosing spondylitis patients. Some of the motif variants had been reported before in the synovial fluid and blood of reactive arthritis patients, a finding that suggests common disease-initiation mechanisms.

A word on this clonotype: The target of this receptor is not known. The sample holds no much larger clone one base away, and base qualities are not on file.

The CDR3 holds 12 amino acids from the cysteine to the phenylalanine. Just the 36-base CDR3 DNA is kept, in frame starting at base 1. Between the V and J ends, shortened by 5 bases and 6 bases respectively, the junction contains 9 bases. CDR1 and CDR2 are drawn from the germline V gene (reference sequence): WNHNN, SYGVQD. Synovial fluid samples and blood samples obtained from the same ankylosing spondylitis patients were matched. The sample was run on an Illumina HiSeq 2500. Quantitative 5'-RACE with molecular barcodes was used to prepare TCR beta libraries. The authors processed their data as follows. A new computational method based on a probabilistic model of VDJ rearrangement was used to identify disease-linked TCR variants. TCRdb took the public reads, trimmed them with fastp at Q25, ran MiXCR for clone calling and kept in-frame beta chains. Entries are consolidated by CDR3 protein sequence, retaining the most common genes and DNA. It is TCRdb's table, rather than the study itself, that gives the V and J calls and clone size. The sample table holds some 30,000 distinct CDR3 sequences, of which about 31% were seen once. The ten largest clones add up to about 48% of the sample.

The receptor was derived from a male donor with ankylosing spondylitis. This receptor chain uses TRBV10-1 and TRBJ2-3; confidence is insufficient to name the D gene. The source material was synovial fluid, either unsorted or a sorted T cell fraction (not recorded which). CDR3 reads: CASSLASDTQYF. The bases are TGCGCCAGCAGTTTGGCATCGGATACGCAGTATTTT.